The next 5 T cell receptor beta chains were all read from a single sample in a study of blood T cell repertoires in COVID-19. The data were produced by immunoSEQ multiplex PCR, yet TCRdb's version contains in-frame clones alone and is incomplete. This sample yields approximately 200,000 clones, of which just under 90% are seen a single time; about 1.2% belongs to the top ten. Input material: PBMCs or T cells enriched from blood (not recorded which). The source is a man under 40 who had recovered from COVID-19.

The chain uses TRBV11-2 and TRBJ2-2; 8 positions match TRBD1. CDR3 length: 16 amino acids. V lost 5 bases and J lost 1; bases outside the gene matches: 6. In germline, CDR1 is SGHAT, CDR2 FQNNGV. Here the CDR3 reads CASSITGTGNTGELFF. The CDR3, as DNA: TGTGCCAGCAGCATTACCGGGACAGGGAACACCGGGGAGCTGTTTTTT.

The V and J genes are TRBV2 and TRBJ1-2; D is possibly TRBD1 (6 bases). Trimming pared 4 bases from V and 4 bases from J, leaving 13 bases between. CDR1 and CDR2 (germline): SNHLY, FYNNEI. The CDR3 is made up of 14 amino acids. CDR3 region: CASSADRNLYGYTF. The CDR3 DNA sequence: TGTGCCAGCAGTGCTGACAGGAACCTCTATGGCTACACCTTC.

The gene calls are TRBV24-1 and TRBJ1-2; 8 bases are a match to TRBD1. This CDR3 region has 16 residues. The junction had 8 bases not matched to a gene; V was cut back by 2 bases and J by 4 bases. The germline gives CDR1 KGHDR, CDR2 SFDVKD. CDR3 loop: CATSDSTGQASYGYTF. DNA of the CDR3: TGTGCCACCAGTGATTCTACGGGACAGGCCAGCTATGGCTACACCTTC.

The J gene is TRBJ2-1, the V gene TRBV5-1; tentative D call: TRBD1 (6 bases). The CDR3 runs to 14 residues. Germline CDR1 SGHRS, CDR2 YFSETQ. V was trimmed by 0 bases and J by 10 bases, leaving 14 bases between them. CDR3 nucleotides: TGCGCCAGCAGCTTGGTACGGCAGGGGAAGGAGCAGTTCTTC. As protein: CASSLVRQGKEQFF.

The chain links TRBV5-1 to TRBJ2-7; TRBD2 matches 7 bases. This CDR3 spans 14 amino acids. Germline assignment: CDR1 SGHRS and CDR2 YFSETQ. The J segment lost 4 bases and the V segment lost 4 bases, leaving 8 bases of the junction unmatched. This CDR3 is CASSVFSGGYEQYF. The CDR3 DNA sequence: TGCGCCAGCAGCGTTTTTTCGGGGGGTTACGAGCAGTACTTC.